A single sample gave rise to the 17 T cell receptor beta chains below, sequenced in a study of tumor and adjacent non-tumor tissue in lung cancer. A modified ARM-PCR protocol with three rounds of nested PCR amplified TCRbeta. TCRdb passed the multiplex PCR reads through MiXCR, listing each CDR3 protein once. The sample holds fewer than 75,000 distinct CDR3 sequences, roughly three quarters seen once. RNA was extracted from bulk tissue without any cell sorting. The normal lung tissue was taken more than 3 cm from the tumor edge. The specimen was distant non-tumor lung tissue. These receptors originate from a man between 60 and 70 years old with non-small cell lung cancer.

Notes on this clonotype: A much larger clone differs from this one at a single base, so this may be a read error. The chain carries TRBV20-1 and TRBJ2-1; TRBD1 matches 11 bases. This CDR3 is built from 15 residues. Germline CDR1 is DFQATT and CDR2 is SNEGSKA (reference sequence). CDR3 sequence reads: CNAKAPGQGGGEQFF. CDR3 sequence (DNA): TGCAATGCTAAAGCTCCGGGACAGGGGGGCGGTGAGCAGTTCTTC.

This clonotype was observed a few times. CDR3 in amino acids: CSALGGGGRPDEQFF. DNA for the CDR3: TGCAGTGCCCTCGGGGGAGGAGGGCGCCCGGATGAGCAGTTCTTC. V is TRBV20-1 and J is TRBJ2-1, with a possible D match to TRBD2 (6 bases). The CDR3 is 15 residues long. CDR1 and CDR2 (germline): DFQATT, SNEGSKA (reference sequence). The V and J ends lost 6 bases and 8 bases respectively, with 23 bases between them.

The CDR3 here is CSVGPGVIGGTDTQYF. DNA for the CDR3: TGCAGCGTTGGACCGGGAGTCATTGGAGGCACAGATACGCAGTATTTT. The V and J genes are TRBV29-1 and TRBJ2-3; D perhaps matches TRBD2 (6 bases). Between the trimmed V and J ends, which lost 4 bases and 1 base, there was a span of 18 bases. The CDR3 runs 16 residues. Germline CDR1 reads SQVTM; CDR2 reads ANQGSEA.

Comments on this clonotype: The CDR3 carries no conserved terminal phenylalanine or tryptophan, so it likely arises from a read error. The chain carries TRBV20-1 and TRBJ2-1, with D unresolved. Germline CDR1 is DFQATT and CDR2 is SNEGSKA (reference sequence). The CDR3 has 12 residues. The CDR3 DNA reads TGCAGTGCTAGAGGACCGAACAATGGGCAGTTCTTG. It yields the protein CSARGPNNGQFL.

This clonotype appeared a few times. Since a much larger clone is just one base distant, this may be a read error. V is TRBV5-8 and J is TRBJ2-7; 7 bases line up with TRBD1. This CDR3 has 14 residues. Germline lookup yields CDR1 SGHTS and CDR2 YDEGEE. The ends lost 4 bases at V and 6 bases at J; junction bases unmatched: 10. CDR3 loop: CASSLRQGNREQYF. The CDR3 bases are TGTGCCAGCAGCCTAAGACAGGGAAATCGCGAGCAGTACTTC.

This chain connects TRBV7-6 to TRBJ2-1, with D perhaps TRBD2 (6 bases). Trimming removed 4 bases at V and 2 bases at J, with 18 bases between. Germline V gives CDR1 SGHVS, CDR2 FNYEAQ. CDR3 length equals 17 residues. CDR3 sequence: CASSSSGLSSAYNEQFF. For the CDR3, the DNA is TGTGCCAGCAGCTCCTCGGGACTTTCGAGCGCCTACAATGAGCAGTTCTTC.

As concerns this clonotype: A junction boundary mismatches the germline segment, possibly from a read error. The chain joins TRBV25-1 to TRBJ2-1; the D gene is possibly TRBD1 (5 bases). Per the germline V gene, CDR1 is MGHDK and CDR2 is SYGVNS. The CDR3 contains 11 residues. The CDR3 bases are TGTACCAGGAGTAAAGGGGTGGAGCAGTTCTTC. Translating it yields CTRSKGVEQFF.

This clonotype was detected a few times. A much larger clone differs by one base, so this may be a read error. The chain combines TRBV29-1 with TRBJ1-2, with no clear D. CDR3 length equals 13 residues. Germline values: CDR1 SQVTM, CDR2 ANQGSEA. The CDR3 sequence: CSVTRMLDYSYTF. The CDR3 nucleotides read TGCAGCGTTACCAGGATGTTGGACTATAGCTACACCTTC.

For this clonotype: The junction differs from germline at one of its ends, possibly a read error. The V gene is TRBV20-1, the J gene TRBJ2-1; D is unresolved. Germline values: CDR1 DFQATT, CDR2 SNEGSKA (reference sequence). CDR3 length equals 12 residues. The CDR3 spells CCAMEPNNEQFF. The CDR3 DNA reads TGCTGTGCTATGGAACCGAACAATGAGCAGTTCTTC.

This clonotype was detected only a few times. A junction end diverges from the germline sequence, so it may reflect a read error. CDR3 protein: CSLTDRYQETQYF. For the CDR3, the DNA is TGTAGCTTAACGGACAGATACCAAGAGACCCAGTACTTC. This chain connects TRBV29-1 to TRBJ2-5, with a tentative D call TRBD1 (6 bases). The CDR3 sequence is 13 residues long. Germline loops: CDR1 SQVTM, CDR2 ANQGSEA.

In regard to this clonotype: The missing conserved phenylalanine or tryptophan at the end of this CDR3 makes a read error likely. The gene calls are TRBV6-1 and TRBJ1-6, with D possibly TRBD1 on 5 matching bases. CDR1 MNHNS and CDR2 SASEGT come from the germline V gene. CDR3 length: 11 residues. Trimming left V 4 bases short and J 14 bases short, with 9 bases between. The DNA for the CDR3 is TGTGCCAGCAGTGCGGGGGTAGCCCTCCACATT. Encoded protein: CASSAGVALHI.

About this clonotype itself: One junction end disagrees with the germline gene, perhaps due to a read error. The chain has TRBV5-4 and TRBJ2-2; TRBD2 agrees at 8 bases. CDR3 length: 15 residues. From germline, CDR1 is SGHNT and CDR2 YYREEE (reference sequence). CDR3 DNA: TGTGCCAGCAGCTCCTTAGCGGGGAACAGCGGGGAGCTGTTTTTT. Residues: CASSSLAGNSGELFF.

The V gene is TRBV24-1, the J gene TRBJ1-5; no clear D. V was pared by 9 bases and J by 4 bases, with 12 bases between. CDR3 length equals 13 residues. The germline CDR1 and CDR2 sequences are KGHDR and SFDVKD. The CDR3 DNA reads as TGTGCCACCCAACACGGTAGTAATCAGCCCCAGCATTTT. Its translation: CATQHGSNQPQHF.

This clonotype has ten or more counts. This chain joins TRBV11-2 and TRBJ2-1, with 10 bases matching TRBD2. The CDR3 length is 15 residues. Germline CDR1 and CDR2: SGHAT and FQNNGV. V lost 1 base to trimming and J lost 6 bases; unmatched junction nucleotides: 3. The CDR3: CASSLGTSGLNEQFF. DNA of the CDR3: TGTGCCAGCAGCTTAGGGACTAGCGGACTCAATGAGCAGTTCTTC.

V and J are TRBV12-3 or TRBV12-4 and TRBJ2-1, with TRBD2 matching over 7 bases. V shed 5 bases, J shed 16 bases, and the junction held 20 bases outside the gene matches. CDR3 length: 15 residues. CDR3 DNA: TGTGCCAGCAGTCTCCCTCAGCGGGGCCACAATGGGCAATTCTTC. Its protein is CASSLPQRGHNGQFF.

At least ten counts were recorded for this clonotype. The chain uses TRBV10-3 and TRBJ2-7; 8 bases agree with TRBD1. The J segment lost 5 bases and the V segment lost 8 bases, leaving 8 bases of the junction unmatched. Germline-derived CDR1 and CDR2 are ENHRY and SYGVKD. This CDR3 has 13 residues. CDR3: CAISLTGVHEQYF. DNA of the CDR3: TGTGCCATCTCCCTGACAGGGGTCCACGAGCAGTACTTC.

The chain couples TRBV4-1 to TRBJ2-3; the D gene is possibly TRBD1 (5 bases). The CDR3 contains 17 residues. Germline loops: CDR1 MGHRA, CDR2 YSYEKL. Trimming took 0 bases from V and 12 from J, leaving 25 bases between them. CDR3 loop: CASSQDTGQDIAVTQYF. The CDR3 nucleotides are TGCGCCAGCAGCCAAGATACGGGCCAGGACATCGCAGTTACACAGTATTTT.